This TCR beta chain was documented in a study of T cell changes during pregnancy in multiple sclerosis. Libraries were prepared by immunoSEQ multiplex PCR; TCRdb keeps only in-frame clonotypes and omits some of them. The data hold roughly 120,000 clones, with 80% to 95% observed a single time. Germline CDR1 is MNHNS and CDR2 is SASEGT. V dropped 6 bases and J dropped 1; count of bases not matched to a gene: 7. The CDR3 extends over 15 amino acids. The sample holds a few counts of this clone. The chain combines TRBV6-1 with TRBJ1-2; TRBD1 matches at 8 bases. This receptor was taken from a female donor with multiple sclerosis, enrolled in a pregnancy study. The specimen comprised peripheral blood, sampled before pregnancy. The CDR3 loop is CASRDRAPFNYGYTF. The CDR3 DNA sequence: TGTGCCAGCAGGGACAGGGCCCCGTTTAACTATGGCTACACCTTC.